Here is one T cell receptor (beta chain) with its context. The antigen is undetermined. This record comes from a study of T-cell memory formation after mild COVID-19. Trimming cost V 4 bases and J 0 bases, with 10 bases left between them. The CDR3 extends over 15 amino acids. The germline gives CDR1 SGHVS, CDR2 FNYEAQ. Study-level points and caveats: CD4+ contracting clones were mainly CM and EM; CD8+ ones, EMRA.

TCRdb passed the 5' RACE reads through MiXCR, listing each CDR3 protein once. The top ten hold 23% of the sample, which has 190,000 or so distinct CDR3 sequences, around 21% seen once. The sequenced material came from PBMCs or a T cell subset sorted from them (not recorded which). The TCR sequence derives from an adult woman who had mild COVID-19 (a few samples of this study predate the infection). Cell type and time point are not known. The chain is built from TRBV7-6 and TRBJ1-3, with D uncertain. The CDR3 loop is CASSSSSVSGNTIYF. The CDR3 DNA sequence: TGTGCCAGCAGCTCTAGTTCGGTCTCTGGAAACACCATATATTTT.